Each of the 20 T cell receptor beta chains below was sequenced from the same sample in a study of OX40 agonist ivuxolimab in advanced cancers. Sequencing used immunoSEQ multiplex PCR; TCRdb keeps in-frame clones, though not all of them. The sample has 80,000 to 95,000 clones, 70% to 90% seen once; the top ten hold around 0.78%. The input for sequencing was CD4+ or CD8+ T cells sorted from blood, taken in a trial of the OX40 agonist ivuxolimab. These receptors all come from an adult with an advanced solid tumor such as melanoma, head and neck, liver or kidney cancer.

This clone was counted a single time. V usage is TRBV25-1 and J usage is TRBJ2-3; 9 bases agree with TRBD2. CDR1 is MGHDK and CDR2 is SYGVNS in the germline V gene. The ends lost 5 bases at V and 4 bases at J; junction bases unmatched: 4. CDR3 size: 14 residues. This chain's CDR3 is CASSIAGEPDTQYF. CDR3 sequence (DNA): TGTGCCAGCAGTATAGCGGGAGAACCAGATACGCAGTATTTT.

This sequence joins TRBV30 and TRBJ2-7; D unclear. V lost 0 bases and J lost 6, with 9 bases in between. This CDR3 spans 12 amino acids. Germline V gene data show CDR1 as GTSNPN and CDR2 as SVGIG (reference sequence). For the CDR3, the DNA is TGTGCCTGGAGTGTACTTCGGAGCGAGCAGTACTTC. Translating it yields CAWSVLRSEQYF. Full variable domain (missing parts from reference TRBV30 and TRBJ2-7): SQTIHQWPATLVQPVGSPLSLECTVEGTSNPNLYWYRQAAGRGLQLLFYSVGIGQISSEVPQNLSASRPQDRQFILSSKKLLLSDSGFYLCAWSVLRSEQYFGPGTRLTVT.

There are a few counts of this clone. The chain joins TRBV27 to TRBJ1-6; D is perhaps TRBD1 (6 bases). This CDR3 region has 14 residues. V gave up 5 bases and J gave up 6 bases, with 11 bases separating them. CDR1 is MNHEY and CDR2 is SMNVEV in the germline V gene (reference sequence). CDR3 sequence: CASSPQGPNSPLHF. The CDR3 DNA sequence: TGTGCCAGCAGTCCACAGGGACCTAATTCACCCCTCCACTTT.

The genes are TRBV5-1 and TRBJ2-3; TRBD2 might be the D (7 bases). Deletions cut 1 base from V and 1 base from J, with 16 bases between. This CDR3 contains 17 residues. Germline V gene lookup returns CDR1 SGHRS and CDR2 YFSETQ. The CDR3 DNA follows: TGCGCCAGCAGCTTGACGGGGGGCATAGTGGGCACAGATACGCAGTATTTT. Translating gives CASSLTGGIVGTDTQYF.

This clone was counted between two and nine times. The rearrangement uses TRBV7-2 and TRBJ2-7; D gene uncertain. The V end was cut by 1 base, the J end by 6 bases, with 10 bases between. CDR3 length equals 13 residues. From germline, CDR1 is SGHTA and CDR2 FQGNSA. CDR3 sequence reads: CASSLGRNSEQYF. CDR3 nucleotide sequence: TGTGCCAGCAGCTTAGGAAGGAACAGCGAGCAGTACTTC. The whole variable domain, filled in from reference TRBV7-2 and TRBJ2-7, reads GAGVSQSPSNKVTEKGKDVELRCDPISGHTALYWYRQSLGQGLEFLIYFQGNSAPDKSGLPSDRFSAERTGGSVSTLTIQRTQQEDSAVYLCASSLGRNSEQYFGPGTRLTVT.

The chain uses TRBV18 and TRBJ2-1, with 8 bases fitting TRBD2. The CDR3 extends over 14 amino acids. The ends lost 6 bases at V and 8 bases at J; junction bases unmatched: 9. The germline V gene has CDR1 KGHSH and CDR2 LQKENI. This CDR3 is CASSPQRREDEQFF. The CDR3 region has the DNA TGTGCCAGCTCCCCTCAACGGCGGGAGGATGAGCAGTTCTTC.

J is TRBJ1-3 and V is TRBV7-9; D not certain. This CDR3 spans 17 amino acids. V dropped 4 bases and J dropped 0 bases, with 16 bases sitting between them. CDR1 is SEHNR and CDR2 is FQNEAQ in the germline V gene (reference sequence). In DNA form, the CDR3 reads TGTGCCAGCAGCTCCACCCAAACACGGCCCTCTGGAAACACCATATATTTT. Protein: CASSSTQTRPSGNTIYF.

The V gene is TRBV18, the J gene TRBJ1-5; D is uncertain. With 1 base removed from V and 0 bases from J, the gap between germline ends came to 28 bases. Germline CDR1 is KGHSH and CDR2 is LQKENI. CDR3 length: 22 residues. CDR3 protein: CASSPLPTPDRVVTNSNQPQHF. CDR3 DNA: TGTGCCAGCTCACCACTTCCGACCCCGGACCGGGTGGTCACGAATAGCAATCAGCCCCAGCATTTT.

The rearrangement joins TRBV6-5 to TRBJ1-3; D is perhaps TRBD1 (5 bases). The CDR3 covers 14 residues. Germline lookup yields CDR1 MNHEY and CDR2 SVGAGI. Trimming stripped 9 bases from V and 3 bases from J, with 15 bases between. The CDR3 nucleotides are TGTGCCAGTAGACCCCCGCAGGGTGGAAACACCATATATTTT. Translated, it gives CASRPPQGGNTIYF.

About this clone: One end of the junction varies from germline; a read error may be responsible. The rearrangement joins TRBV25-1 to TRBJ1-2; no clear D. CDR3 length equals 11 residues. Germline V lookup: CDR1 MGHDK, CDR2 SYGVNS. The DNA of the CDR3 is TGTGCCACCAGTTGGGGCTATGGCTACACCTTC. Amino acid sequence: CATSWGYGYTF.

This clone has just a few counts. The chain links TRBV2 to TRBJ2-7, with 7 bases matching TRBD1. The CDR3 covers 14 residues. With V trimmed by 7 bases and J by 6 bases, 12 bases remained unmatched. Germline V gene sequence: CDR1 SNHLY, CDR2 FYNNEI. Here the CDR3 reads CASNPGQYSGEQYF. As DNA, the CDR3 is TGTGCCAGCAATCCGGGACAGTACTCCGGCGAGCAGTACTTC.

The rearrangement links TRBV5-1 to TRBJ2-7, with D perhaps TRBD1 or TRBD2 (6 bases each). V lost 3 bases and J 3 bases, leaving 13 bases between the germline ends. The germline CDR1 and CDR2 sequences are SGHRS and YFSETQ. The CDR3 has 14 residues. CDR3: CASSWGAGFYEQYF. In nucleotides, the CDR3 is TGCGCCAGCAGCTGGGGGGCAGGGTTCTACGAGCAGTACTTC.

The rearrangement joins TRBV6-6 to TRBJ1-2; TRBD1 aligns across 8 bases. The CDR3 loop spans 13 amino acids. V trimming: 6 bases; J trimming: 4 bases; junction bases outside the gene matches: 4. Germline CDR1 and CDR2: MNHNY and SVGAGI (reference sequence). The CDR3 loop is CASRGTGGYGYTF. Here the CDR3 DNA reads TGTGCCAGCAGGGGGACAGGAGGCTATGGCTACACCTTC.

The gene calls are TRBV6-4 and TRBJ2-1; no firm D call. CDR1 and CDR2 from the germline V gene are MRHNA and SNTAGT. The CDR3 length is 15 residues. The germline V and J ends were trimmed by 3 bases and 0 bases, with 9 bases remaining between them. The CDR3 loop is CASSEYSTSYNEQFF. The CDR3, as DNA: TGTGCCAGCAGTGAATACTCTACCTCCTACAATGAGCAGTTCTTC.

This clone was observed once. The V call is TRBV10-1, the J call TRBJ1-5; 10 bases are shared with TRBD1. The trim removed 7 bases at V and 2 bases at J, leaving 8 bases unmatched. The CDR3 has 16 residues. Germline V gene sequence: CDR1 WNHNN, CDR2 SYGVQD (reference sequence). The CDR3 sequence: CASTQTGGEGNQPQHF. The CDR3 DNA reads as TGCGCCAGCACCCAGACAGGGGGCGAGGGCAATCAGCCCCAGCATTTT.

This clone was found a few times. V usage is TRBV7-8 and J usage is TRBJ2-5, with D perhaps matching TRBD2 (6 bases). Germline V gene lookup returns CDR1 SGHVS and CDR2 FQNEAQ. Deletions cut 4 bases from V and 7 bases from J, with 25 bases between. This CDR3 has 17 residues. The CDR3 bases are TGTGCCAGCAGCTCGGCCCTTAACCGGGACTTGGAAGGGACCCAGTACTTC. It yields the protein CASSSALNRDLEGTQYF. The full variable domain, with the rest looked up from reference TRBV7-8 and TRBJ2-5, is GAGVSQSPRYKVAKRGQDVALRCDPISGHVSLFWYQQALGQGPEFLTYFQNEAQLDKSGLPSDRFFAERPEGSVSTLKIQRTQQEDSAVYLCASSSALNRDLEGTQYFGPGTRLLVL.

In its sample, this clone was seen once. Other DNA sequences in the same sample also yield this CDR3. This chain connects TRBV6-1 to TRBJ1-5; D possibly corresponds to TRBD1 (6 bases). V was clipped by 5 bases and J by 3 bases, with 8 bases between them. This CDR3 region has 13 residues. Per germline, CDR1 MNHNS and CDR2 SASEGT. CDR3 in amino acids: CASSHRDNQPQHF. CDR3 sequence (DNA): TGTGCCAGCAGTCACAGGGACAATCAGCCCCAGCATTTT.

This clone was recorded once. The rearrangement joins TRBV10-3 to TRBJ2-5; D possibly matches TRBD1 or TRBD2 (6 bases each). The V and J ends lost 8 bases and 2 bases respectively, with 12 bases between them. The germline V gene has CDR1 ENHRY and CDR2 SYGVKD. This CDR3 has 13 amino acids. CDR3 DNA: TGTGCCATCTCGCGGGACAATCAAGAGACCCAGTACTTC. As protein: CAISRDNQETQYF.

The chain links TRBV28 to TRBJ2-1; a weak D match, TRBD2 (6 bases). V dropped 4 bases and J dropped 6 bases, with 13 bases sitting between them. Germline V lookup: CDR1 MDHEN, CDR2 SYDVKM. The CDR3 is 14 amino acids. CDR3 loop: CASSSLAGVNEQFF. In nucleotides, the CDR3 is TGTGCCAGCAGTTCACTAGCTGGGGTCAATGAGCAGTTCTTC.

The chain employs TRBV7-2 and TRBJ2-3, with D perhaps being TRBD1 or TRBD2 (5 bases each). V was pared by 1 base and J by 6 bases, with 8 bases between. Germline lookup yields CDR1 SGHTA and CDR2 FQGNSA. This CDR3 is 13 amino acids long. This CDR3 is CASSLGGTDTQYF. CDR3 nucleotides: TGTGCCAGCAGCTTAGGGGGGACGGATACGCAGTATTTT.